This T cell receptor beta chain is from a study of tumor-infiltrating lymphocytes in oesophageal squamous cell carcinoma. Trimming left V 5 bases short and J 1 base short, with 12 bases between. Germline V lookup: CDR1 SGHTA, CDR2 FQGNSA. The CDR3 has 15 amino acids. TCRdb called the PCR reads again in MiXCR, with one record for every CDR3 protein. The table lists 10,000 to 12,000 distinct CDR3 sequences, 55% to 75% of them singletons. This clonotype came up a few times. The specimen sequenced was esophageal tumor tissue. The sequence was obtained from a female donor with esophageal squamous cell carcinoma. The chain uses TRBV7-2 and TRBJ2-1, with D perhaps TRBD1 (6 bases). CDR3 coding DNA: TGTGCCAGCAGCCCACTACAGGGTTCCTACAATGAGCAGTTCTTC. This encodes CASSPLQGSYNEQFF.